This is a list of T cell receptor beta chains from one sample in a study of graft-versus-host responses after intestinal transplantation. TCRdb's copy holds only in-frame clones and misses some; the assay was immunoSEQ multiplex PCR. The sample contains some 150,000 clones, 85% to 95% of which appear only once. Their cognate antigens are unknown. The sequencing used unstimulated CD4+ T cells sorted from spleen or lymph node cells, collected before intestinal transplant. The receptor source for this set is a human donor who received an intestinal transplant. Both conserved end residues are part of each CDR3. The D gene is left open where the match is weak.

len,d_gene,v_gene,CDR3aa
14,-,TRBV4-2,CASSQEGGADTQYF
14,TRBD2,TRBV5-1,CASSGGLPYNEQFF
15,-,TRBV9,CASSPDNFPNTEAFF
15,-,TRBV6-5,CASSYLDRTGDTQYF
21,-,TRBV28,CASSPLLPGTPYDSGANVLTF
15,-,TRBV10-1,CASSSGRDWDYGYTF
14,TRBD1,TRBV25-1,CASSKGQNSYEQYF
18,-,TRBV11-2,CASSLRTDVGSGANVLTF
15,-,TRBV5-1,CASSLKALAYNEQFF
14,-,TRBV15,CATSRERGTDTQYF
15,-,TRBV28,CASSPHGVGGNIQYF
11,-,TRBV7-9,CASSSGYGYTF
15,-,TRBV4-2,CASSQPSPSNQPQHF
16,-,TRBV11-2,CASSLLRWGGDEKLFF
14,-,TRBV28,CASSSGLGAYEQYF
11,-,TRBV5-5,CASSGQSGYTF
19,TRBD2,TRBV28,CASSILGLAGDGKTGELFF
16,TRBD1,TRBV6-5,CASSYLPGQGPDEQFF
15,-,TRBV7-9,CASSLARGSYNEQFF
16,-,TRBV28,CASSVPGGSSYNEQFF
12,TRBD1,TRBV6-1,CASRTGLETQYF
15,TRBD1,TRBV9,CASSARDSSTDTQYF
15,-,TRBV28,CASGLRGTSAYEQYF
15,TRBD1,TRBV5-8,CASSLATGGTGELFF
12,-,TRBV7-9,CATGDTGEKLFF
14,-,TRBV30,CAWSSGGGGNTIYF
15,TRBD2,TRBV10-3,CAIRVLAGGRDEQFF
14,-,TRBV7-8,CASSLNRVDYGYTF
16,TRBD2,TRBV2,CASSDIGRTKTYEQYF
14,-,TRBV27,CASSLALAYNEQFF
13,-,TRBV19,CASSIQGSDTQYF
15,-,TRBV2,CASVRGTRSSYEQYF
17,TRBD2,TRBV27,CASSFFLTSGRQDTQYF
15,TRBD2,TRBV7-9,CASSLPAGVLETQYF
14,TRBD1,TRBV9,CASSPRTGGNTIYF
15,TRBD2,TRBV18,CASSLRTSGSHEQFF
12,TRBD2,TRBV6-6,CASSFPGGEQFF
14,-,TRBV6-5,CASRGDISYNEQFF
12,-,TRBV6-6,CASRDSHNEQFF
16,-,TRBV27,CASSPLGGQRGGEQYF
15,TRBD2,TRBV28,CASSFGGVLQETQYF
13,-,TRBV7-7,CASSPGPGGEQFF
15,TRBD2,TRBV7-6,CASSPGGGSYNEQFF
15,-,TRBV28,CASTPSGLSSYEQYF
14,TRBD1,TRBV28,CVSSGQGISYEQYF